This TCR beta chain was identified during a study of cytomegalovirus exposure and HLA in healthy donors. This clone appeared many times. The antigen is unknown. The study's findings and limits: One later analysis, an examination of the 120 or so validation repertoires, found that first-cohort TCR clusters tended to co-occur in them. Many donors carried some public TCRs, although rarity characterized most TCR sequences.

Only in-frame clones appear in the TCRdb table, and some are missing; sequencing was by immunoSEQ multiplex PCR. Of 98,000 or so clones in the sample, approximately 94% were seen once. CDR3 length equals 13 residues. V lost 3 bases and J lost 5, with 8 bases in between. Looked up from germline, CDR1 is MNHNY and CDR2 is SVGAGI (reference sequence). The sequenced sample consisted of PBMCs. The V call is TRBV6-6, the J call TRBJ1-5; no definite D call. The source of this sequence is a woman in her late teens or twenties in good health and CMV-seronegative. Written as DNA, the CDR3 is TGTGCCAGCAGTTATTCCTTTGATCAGCCCCAGCATTTT. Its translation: CASSYSFDQPQHF.